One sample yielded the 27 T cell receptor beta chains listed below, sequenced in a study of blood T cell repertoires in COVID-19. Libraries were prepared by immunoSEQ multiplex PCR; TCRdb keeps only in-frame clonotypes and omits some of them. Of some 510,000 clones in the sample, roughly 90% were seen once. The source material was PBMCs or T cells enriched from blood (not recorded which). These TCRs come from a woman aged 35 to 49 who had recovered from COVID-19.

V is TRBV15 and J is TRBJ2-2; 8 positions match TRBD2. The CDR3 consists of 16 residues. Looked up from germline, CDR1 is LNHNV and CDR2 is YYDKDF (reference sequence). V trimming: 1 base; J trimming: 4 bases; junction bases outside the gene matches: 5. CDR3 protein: CATSRVSGSRTGELFF. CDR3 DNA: TGTGCCACCAGCAGAGTAAGCGGGAGTCGCACCGGGGAGCTGTTTTTT.

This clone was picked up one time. The CDR3: CSAWSNDIQYF. The DNA of the CDR3 is TGCAGTGCGTGGAGTAACGACATTCAGTACTTC. This chain joins TRBV20-1 and TRBJ2-4; D is undetermined. The ends were cut back, 6 bases at V and 8 bases at J, with 11 bases in the middle. Per germline, CDR1 DFQATT and CDR2 SNEGSKA (reference sequence). CDR3 size: 11 residues.

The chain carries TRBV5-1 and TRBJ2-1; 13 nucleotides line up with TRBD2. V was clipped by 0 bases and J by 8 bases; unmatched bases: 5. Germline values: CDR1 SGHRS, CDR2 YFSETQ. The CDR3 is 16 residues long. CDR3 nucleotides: TGCGCCAGCAGCTTGGGCGGGACTAGCGGGATCTATGAGCAGTTCTTC. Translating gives CASSLGGTSGIYEQFF.

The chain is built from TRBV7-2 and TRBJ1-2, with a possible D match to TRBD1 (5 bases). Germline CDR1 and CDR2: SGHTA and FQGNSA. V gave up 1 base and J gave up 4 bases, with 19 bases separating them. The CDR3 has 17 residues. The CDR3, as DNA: TGTGCCAGCAGCTTAGGAGCAGGGTTGGGGACTGGCTATGGCTACACCTTC. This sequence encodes CASSLGAGLGTGYGYTF.

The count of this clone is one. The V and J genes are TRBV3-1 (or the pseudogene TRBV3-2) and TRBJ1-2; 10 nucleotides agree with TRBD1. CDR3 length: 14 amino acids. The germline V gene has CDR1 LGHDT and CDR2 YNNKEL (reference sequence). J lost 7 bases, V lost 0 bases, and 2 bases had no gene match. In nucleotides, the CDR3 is TGTGCCAGCAGCCAAGATGGGACAGGGGCTGGCTACACCTTC. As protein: CASSQDGTGAGYTF.

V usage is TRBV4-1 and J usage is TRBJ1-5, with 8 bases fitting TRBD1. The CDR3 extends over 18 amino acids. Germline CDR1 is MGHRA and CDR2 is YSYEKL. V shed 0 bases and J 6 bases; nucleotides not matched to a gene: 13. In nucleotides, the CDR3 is TGCGCCAGCAGCCAAGAACCCCCGGGCAGGGGGCTCTTTCAGCCCCAGCATTTT. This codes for CASSQEPPGRGLFQPQHF.

This CDR3 reads CSVASDRRFRAFF. CDR3 DNA: TGCAGCGTTGCATCGGACAGACGATTTCGGGCTTTCTTT. This rearrangement joins TRBV29-1 to TRBJ1-1; D might be TRBD1 (6 bases). The length of the CDR3 is 13 residues. Germline CDR1 SQVTM, CDR2 ANQGSEA. The V and J ends lost 4 bases and 11 bases respectively, with 20 bases between them.

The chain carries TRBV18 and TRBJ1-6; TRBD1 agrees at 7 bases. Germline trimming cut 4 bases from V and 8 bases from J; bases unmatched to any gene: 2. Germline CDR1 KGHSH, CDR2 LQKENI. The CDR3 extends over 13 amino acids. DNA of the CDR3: TGTGCCAGCTCACAAGGGGGCGATTCACCCCTCCACTTT. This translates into CASSQGGDSPLHF. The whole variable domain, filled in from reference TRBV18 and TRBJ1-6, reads NAGVMQNPRHLVRRRGQEARLRCSPMKGHSHVYWYRQLPEEGLKFMVYLQKENIIDESGMPKERFSAEFPKEGPSILRIQQVVRGDSAAYFCASSQGGDSPLHFGNGTRLTVT.

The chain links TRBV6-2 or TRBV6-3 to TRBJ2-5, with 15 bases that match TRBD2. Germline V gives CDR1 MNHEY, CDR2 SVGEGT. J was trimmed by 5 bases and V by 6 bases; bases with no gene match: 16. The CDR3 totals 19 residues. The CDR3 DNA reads TGTGCCAGCAGCACCCTATGGGGACTAGCGGGAGGACCACGGGAGACCCAGTACTTC. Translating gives CASSTLWGLAGGPRETQYF.

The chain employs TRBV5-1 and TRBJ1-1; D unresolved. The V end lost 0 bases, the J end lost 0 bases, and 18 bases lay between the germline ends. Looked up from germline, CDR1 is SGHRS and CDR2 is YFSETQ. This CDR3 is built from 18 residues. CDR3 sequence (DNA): TGCGCCAGCAGCTTGGCCCCAGGCCTACGGAAATTGAACACTGAAGCTTTCTTT. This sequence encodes CASSLAPGLRKLNTEAFF.

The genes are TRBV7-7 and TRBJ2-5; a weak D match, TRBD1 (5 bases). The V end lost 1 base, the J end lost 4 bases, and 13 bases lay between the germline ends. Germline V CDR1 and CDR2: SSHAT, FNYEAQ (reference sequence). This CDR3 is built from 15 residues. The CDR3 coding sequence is TGTGCCAGCAGCTTAGGGTCCCTGGGGCTAGAGACCCAGTACTTC. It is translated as CASSLGSLGLETQYF.

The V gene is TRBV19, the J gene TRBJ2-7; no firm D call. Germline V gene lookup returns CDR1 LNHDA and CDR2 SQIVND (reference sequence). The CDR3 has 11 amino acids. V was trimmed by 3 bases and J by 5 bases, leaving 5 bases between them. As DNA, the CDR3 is TGTGCCAGTAGTATCGGTCACGAGCAGTACTTC. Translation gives CASSIGHEQYF.

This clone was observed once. CDR3 nucleotides: TGCGCCAGCAGCCAGGACAGACGAGGCTCTGGAAACACCATATATTTT. Its protein product is CASSQDRRGSGNTIYF. This chain connects TRBV4-3 to TRBJ1-3, with D perhaps TRBD1 (6 bases). V was shortened by 3 bases and J by 0 bases, with 12 bases between the two germline ends. The CDR3 has 16 residues. In germline, CDR1 is LGHNA, CDR2 YSLEER.

CDR3 in DNA: TGCGCCAGCAGCCAATGGTCGGGAGAGGGCTACAATGAGCAGTTCTTC. As protein: CASSQWSGEGYNEQFF. The rearrangement links TRBV4-3 to TRBJ2-1, with D maybe TRBD2 (6 bases). The CDR3 contains 16 residues. Trimming left V 2 bases short and J 3 bases short, with 14 bases between. CDR1 and CDR2 (germline): LGHNA, YSLEER.

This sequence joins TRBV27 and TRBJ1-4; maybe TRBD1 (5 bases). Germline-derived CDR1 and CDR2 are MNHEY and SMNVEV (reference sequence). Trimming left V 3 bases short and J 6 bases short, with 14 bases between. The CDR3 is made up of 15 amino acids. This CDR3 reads CASSLTASNYEKLFF. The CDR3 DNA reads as TGTGCCAGCAGTTTGACAGCCTCTAATTATGAAAAACTGTTTTTT.

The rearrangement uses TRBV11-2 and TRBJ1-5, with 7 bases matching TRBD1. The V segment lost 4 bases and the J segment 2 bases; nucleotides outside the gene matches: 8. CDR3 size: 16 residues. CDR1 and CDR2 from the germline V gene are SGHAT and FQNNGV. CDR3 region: CASSSARQGGNQPQHF. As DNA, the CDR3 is TGTGCCAGCAGCTCCGCCAGACAGGGAGGCAATCAGCCCCAGCATTTT.

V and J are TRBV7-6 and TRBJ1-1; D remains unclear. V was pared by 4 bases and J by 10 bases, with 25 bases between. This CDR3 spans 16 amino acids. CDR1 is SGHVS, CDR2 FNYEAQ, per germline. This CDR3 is CASSSWRATEELGAFF. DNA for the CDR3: TGTGCCAGCAGCTCCTGGCGTGCGACCGAGGAATTAGGAGCTTTCTTT.

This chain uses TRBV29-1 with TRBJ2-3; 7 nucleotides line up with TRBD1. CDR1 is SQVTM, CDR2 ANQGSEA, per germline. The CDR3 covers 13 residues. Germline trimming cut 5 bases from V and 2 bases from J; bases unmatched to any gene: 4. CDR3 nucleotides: TGCAGCGTTCGACAGGGAACCACAGATACGCAGTATTTT. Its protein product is CSVRQGTTDTQYF.

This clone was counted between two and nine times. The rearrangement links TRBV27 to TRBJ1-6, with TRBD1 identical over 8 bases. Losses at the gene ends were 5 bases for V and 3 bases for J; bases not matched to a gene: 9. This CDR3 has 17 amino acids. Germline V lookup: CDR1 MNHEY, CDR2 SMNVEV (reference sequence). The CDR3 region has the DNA TGTGCCAGCAGTGGGGTGGCAGGGGGCTTCTATAATTCACCCCTCCACTTT. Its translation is CASSGVAGGFYNSPLHF.

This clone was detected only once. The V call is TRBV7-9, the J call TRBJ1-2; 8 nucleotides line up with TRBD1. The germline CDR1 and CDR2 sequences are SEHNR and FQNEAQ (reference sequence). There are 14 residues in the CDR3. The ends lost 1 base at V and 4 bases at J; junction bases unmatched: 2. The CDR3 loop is CASSLGQGAYGYTF. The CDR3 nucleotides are TGTGCCAGCAGCTTAGGGCAGGGGGCCTATGGCTACACCTTC.

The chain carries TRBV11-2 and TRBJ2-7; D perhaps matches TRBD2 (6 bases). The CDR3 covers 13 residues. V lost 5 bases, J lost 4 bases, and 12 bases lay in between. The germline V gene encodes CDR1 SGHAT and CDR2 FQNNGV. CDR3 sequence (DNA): TGTGCCAGCAGCGTGGGACTTCCTTACGAGCAGTACTTC. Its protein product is CASSVGLPYEQYF. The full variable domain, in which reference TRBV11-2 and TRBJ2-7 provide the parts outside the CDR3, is EAGVAQSPRYKIIEKRQSVAFWCNPISGHATLYWYQQILGQGPKLLIQFQNNGVVDDSQLPKDRFSAERLKGVDSTLKIQPAKLEDSAVYLCASSVGLPYEQYFGPGTRLTVT.

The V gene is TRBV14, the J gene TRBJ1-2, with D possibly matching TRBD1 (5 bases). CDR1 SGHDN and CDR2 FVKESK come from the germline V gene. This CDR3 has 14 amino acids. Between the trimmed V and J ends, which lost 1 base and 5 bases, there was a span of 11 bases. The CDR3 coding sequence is TGTGCCAGCAGCCAAGGCGGGGGTTTGTATGGCTACACCTTC. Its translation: CASSQGGGLYGYTF.

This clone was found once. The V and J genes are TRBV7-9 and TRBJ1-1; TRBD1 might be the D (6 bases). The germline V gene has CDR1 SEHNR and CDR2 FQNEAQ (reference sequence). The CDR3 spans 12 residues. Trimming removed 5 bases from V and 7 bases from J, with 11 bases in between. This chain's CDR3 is CASSRTVVEAFF. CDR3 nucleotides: TGTGCCAGCAGCCGGACAGTTGTTGAAGCTTTCTTT.

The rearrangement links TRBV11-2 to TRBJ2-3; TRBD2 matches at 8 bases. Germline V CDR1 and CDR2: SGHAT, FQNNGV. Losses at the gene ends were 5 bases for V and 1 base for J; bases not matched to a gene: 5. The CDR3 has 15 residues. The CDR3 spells CASSLGLARTDTQYF. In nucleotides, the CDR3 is TGTGCCAGCAGCCTCGGACTAGCTCGCACAGATACGCAGTATTTT.

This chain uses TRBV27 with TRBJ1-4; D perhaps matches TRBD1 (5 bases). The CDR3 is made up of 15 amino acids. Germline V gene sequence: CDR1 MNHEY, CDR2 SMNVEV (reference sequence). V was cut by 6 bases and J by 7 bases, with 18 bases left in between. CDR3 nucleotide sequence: TGTGCCAGCAGCCCCCCGGGGGAGGAAGGTGAAAAACTGTTTTTT. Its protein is CASSPPGEEGEKLFF.

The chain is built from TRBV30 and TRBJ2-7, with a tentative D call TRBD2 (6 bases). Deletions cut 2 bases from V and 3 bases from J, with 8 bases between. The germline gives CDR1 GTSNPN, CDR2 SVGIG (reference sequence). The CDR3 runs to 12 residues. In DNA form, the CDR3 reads TGTGCCTGGAGTTCCGGGGGCTACGAGCAGTACTTC. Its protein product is CAWSSGGYEQYF.

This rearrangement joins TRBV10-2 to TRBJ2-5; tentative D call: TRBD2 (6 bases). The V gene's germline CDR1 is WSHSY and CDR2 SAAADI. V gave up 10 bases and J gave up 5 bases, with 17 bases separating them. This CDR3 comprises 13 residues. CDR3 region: CATSAGSWETQYF. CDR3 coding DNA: TGCGCCACCTCGGCGGGATCCTGGGAGACCCAGTACTTC.